The T cell receptor (beta chain) under discussion was sequenced for a study of monozygotic twins with inflammatory bowel disease. Each donor supplied about 2.4 ml of blood. Points on this clonotype: The antigen is unknown.

TCRalpha and TCRbeta cDNA went through two nested PCRs of approximately 16 and 10 cycles. TCRdb reanalyzed the 5' RACE reads and collapses them to one entry per CDR3 protein, without DNA. In total, the table holds around 380,000 distinct CDR3 sequences. CDR3 size: 13 residues. Study-wide findings and caveats: Relative to healthy twins, IBD patients had fewer clonotypes in common with others, a gap that was especially apparent with disease activity.

Sequenced input: blood. The rearrangement links TRBV12-3 or TRBV12-4 to TRBJ1-6. The sequence derives from a human donor with ulcerative colitis or Crohn's disease, or a healthy co-twin of an affected twin (not recorded which). This chain's CDR3 is CASSFQVNSPLHF.